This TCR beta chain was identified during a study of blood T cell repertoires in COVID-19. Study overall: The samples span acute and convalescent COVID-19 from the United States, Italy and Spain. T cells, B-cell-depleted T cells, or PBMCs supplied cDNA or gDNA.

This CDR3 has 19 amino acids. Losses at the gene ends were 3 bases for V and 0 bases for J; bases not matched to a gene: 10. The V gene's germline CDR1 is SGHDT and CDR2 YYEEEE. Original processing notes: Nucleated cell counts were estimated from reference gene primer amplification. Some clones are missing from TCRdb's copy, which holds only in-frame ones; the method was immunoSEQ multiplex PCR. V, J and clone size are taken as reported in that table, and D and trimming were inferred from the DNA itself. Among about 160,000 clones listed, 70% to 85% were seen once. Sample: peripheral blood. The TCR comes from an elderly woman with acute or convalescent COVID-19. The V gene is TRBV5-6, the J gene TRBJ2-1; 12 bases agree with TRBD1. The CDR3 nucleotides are TGTGCCAGCAGCTACGCCGGGACAGGGGGCTTCCGCTCCTACAATGAGCAGTTCTTC. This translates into CASSYAGTGGFRSYNEQFF. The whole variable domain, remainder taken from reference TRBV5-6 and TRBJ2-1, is DAGVTQSPTHLIKTRGQQVTLRCSPKSGHDTVSWYQQALGQGPQFIFQYYEEEERQRGNFPDRFSGHQFPNYSSELNVNALLLGDSALYLCASSYAGTGGFRSYNEQFFGPGTRLTVL.